This TCR beta chain is drawn from a study of immune evolution from preneoplasia to lung adenocarcinoma. The data were produced by immunoSEQ multiplex PCR, yet TCRdb's version contains in-frame clones alone and is incomplete. The sample includes approximately 4,200 clones, just under 80% of them seen just once. Germline CDR1 is MNHEY and CDR2 is SVGAGI. The length of the CDR3 is 13 residues. Patients had resection in Japan or China between about 2013 and 2018. By frequency in the sample, this clone is large. At one end the junction does not follow the germline gene, possibly because of a read error. The chain links TRBV6-5 to TRBJ2-1; TRBD2 aligns across 8 bases. This TCR came from an older donor with lung adenocarcinoma. The sample taken for sequencing was FFPE adjacent normal lung tissue. CDR3 sequence (DNA): TGTGCCAGCAGTTACGGGGCCAGCGGGAGTAAAATCTTC. The encoded protein is CASSYGASGSKIF.